This is a list of T cell receptor beta chains from one sample in a study of T cell changes during pregnancy in multiple sclerosis. Assay used: immunoSEQ multiplex PCR; TCRdb lists only in-frame clones, some missing. The data contain about 55,000 clones, about 87% of them singletons. Sequences were derived from CD4+ T cells from peripheral blood mononuclear cells, sampled in the first trimester of pregnancy. The source is a female donor with multiple sclerosis, enrolled in a pregnancy study. Both conserved end residues are trimmed from each CDR3.

>12|TRBV19
ASRPGGSDTEAF
>9|TRBV28
ASSPREAAF
>13|TRBV5-8
ASSRVGESTDTQY
>12|TRBV5-1
ASSSGQGSYEQY
>14|TRBV27
ASSLSWGDQYYEQY
>13|TRBV28
ASSTSGSRPETQY
>11|TRBV28
ASRRPRPGGYT
>13|TRBV28
ASSGPTGAPAEQY
>12|TRBV19
ASSLDSHNQPQH
>13|TRBV9
ASSVQSGTTYEQY
>15|TRBV30
AWSIPGLAGTYNEQF
>11|TRBV7-2
ASSLATAYGYT
>12|TRBV6-6
ASSYPGGAGELF
>11|TRBV7-7
ASSLGADRPQH
>15|TRBV9
ASSTQGVVLSPYGYT
>13|TRBV11-3
ASSLGGERYNEQF
>16|TRBV7-9
ASSLGFGTGGYADEQF
>12|TRBV19
ASSIRTGGEKLF
>12|TRBV2
ASSEQRSSYEQY
>11|TRBV5-6
ASSLDGYGEQF
>12|TRBV7-2
ASSLFAETGELF
>14|TRBV7-2
ASSLGLAGGQETQY
>14|TRBV27
ASSPKRWQGGSPLH
>14|TRBV9
ASSPKSLAGVNEQY
>12|TRBV5-3
ARSLLRGNYGYT
>12|TRBV7-9
ASSLQGQNTEAF
>14|TRBV7-2
ASSSTTRLVGETQY
>16|TRBV6-1
ASSEEEEGRGERETQY
>12|TRBV7-7
ASSSSGGKETQY
>15|TRBV5-6
ASSFALGVSGANVLT
>11|TRBV19
ASTRGFGETQY
>11|TRBV6-1
ASTGTGTAGYT
>13|TRBV6-5
ASSYSIQGTYGYT
>10|TRBV30
AWSLSTDTQY
>12|TRBV28
ASSLYRGLYGYT
>15|TRBV5-5
ASRVTGGKSGLTEAF
>12|TRBV11-3
ASSSGGSTGELF
>15|TRBV7-9
ASSQGQGSFGRYEQY
>17|TRBV4-3
ASSQDLSPWTGNNEKLF
>13|TRBV5-5
ASSYRAGGREEQF